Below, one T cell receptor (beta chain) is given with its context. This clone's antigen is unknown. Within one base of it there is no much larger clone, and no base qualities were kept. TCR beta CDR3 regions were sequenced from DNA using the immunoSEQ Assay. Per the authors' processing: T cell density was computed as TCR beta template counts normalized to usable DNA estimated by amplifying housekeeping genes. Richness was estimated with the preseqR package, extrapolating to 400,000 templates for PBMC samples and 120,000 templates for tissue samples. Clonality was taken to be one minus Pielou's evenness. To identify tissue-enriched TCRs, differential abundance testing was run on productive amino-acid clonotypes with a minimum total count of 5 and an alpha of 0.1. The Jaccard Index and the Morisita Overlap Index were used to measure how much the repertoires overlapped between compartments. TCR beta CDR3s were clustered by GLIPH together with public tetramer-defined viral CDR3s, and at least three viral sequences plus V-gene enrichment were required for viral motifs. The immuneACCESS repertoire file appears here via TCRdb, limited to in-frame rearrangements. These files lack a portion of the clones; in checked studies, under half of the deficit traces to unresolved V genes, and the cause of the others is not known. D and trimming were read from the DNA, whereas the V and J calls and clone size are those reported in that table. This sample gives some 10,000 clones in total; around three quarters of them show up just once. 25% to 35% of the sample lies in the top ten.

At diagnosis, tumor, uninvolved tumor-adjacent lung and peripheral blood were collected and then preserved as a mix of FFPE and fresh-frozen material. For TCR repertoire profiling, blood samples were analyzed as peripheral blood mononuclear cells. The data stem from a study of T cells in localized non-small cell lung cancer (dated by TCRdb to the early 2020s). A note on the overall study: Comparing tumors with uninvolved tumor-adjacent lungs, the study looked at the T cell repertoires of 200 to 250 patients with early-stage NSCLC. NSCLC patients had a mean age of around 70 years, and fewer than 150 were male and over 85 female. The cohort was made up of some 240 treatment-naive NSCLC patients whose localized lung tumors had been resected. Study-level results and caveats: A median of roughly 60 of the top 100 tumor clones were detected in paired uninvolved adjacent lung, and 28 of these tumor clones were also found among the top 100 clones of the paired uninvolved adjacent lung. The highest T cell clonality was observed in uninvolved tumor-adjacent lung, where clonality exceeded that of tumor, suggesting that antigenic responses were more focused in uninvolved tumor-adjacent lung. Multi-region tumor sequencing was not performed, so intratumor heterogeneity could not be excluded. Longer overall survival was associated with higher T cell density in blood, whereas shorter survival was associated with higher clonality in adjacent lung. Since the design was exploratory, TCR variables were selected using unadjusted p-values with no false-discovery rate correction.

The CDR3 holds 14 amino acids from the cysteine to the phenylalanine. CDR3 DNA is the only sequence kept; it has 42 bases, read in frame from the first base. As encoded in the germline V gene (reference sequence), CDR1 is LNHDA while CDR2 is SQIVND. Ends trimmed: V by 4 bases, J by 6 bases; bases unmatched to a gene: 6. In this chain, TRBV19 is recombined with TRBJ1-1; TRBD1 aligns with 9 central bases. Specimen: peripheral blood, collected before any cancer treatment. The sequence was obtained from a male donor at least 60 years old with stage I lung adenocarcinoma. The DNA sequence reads TGTGCCAGTAGTACCGACAGGGGGTTTCCTGAAGCTTTCTTT. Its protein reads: CASSTDRGFPEAFF.